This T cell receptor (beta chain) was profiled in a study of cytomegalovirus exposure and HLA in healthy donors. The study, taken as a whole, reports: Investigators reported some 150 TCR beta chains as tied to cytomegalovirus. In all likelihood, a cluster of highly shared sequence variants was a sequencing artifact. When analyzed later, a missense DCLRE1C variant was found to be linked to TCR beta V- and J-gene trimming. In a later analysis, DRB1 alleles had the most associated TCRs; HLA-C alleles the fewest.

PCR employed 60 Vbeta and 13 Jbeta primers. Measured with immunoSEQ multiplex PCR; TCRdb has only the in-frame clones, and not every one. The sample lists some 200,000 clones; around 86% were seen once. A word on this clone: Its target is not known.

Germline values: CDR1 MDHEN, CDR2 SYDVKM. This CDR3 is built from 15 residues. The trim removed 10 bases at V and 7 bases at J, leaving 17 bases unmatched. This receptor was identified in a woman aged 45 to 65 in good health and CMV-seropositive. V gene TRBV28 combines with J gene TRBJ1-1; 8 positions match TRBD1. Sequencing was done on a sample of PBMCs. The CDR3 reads CATCSPGTGSSEAFF. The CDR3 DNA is TGTGCCACCTGTTCCCCCGGGACAGGTTCTAGTGAAGCTTTCTTT. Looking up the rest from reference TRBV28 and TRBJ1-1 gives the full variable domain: DVKVTQSSRYLVKRTGEKVFLECVQDMDHENMFWYRQDPGLGLRLIYFSYDVKMKEKGDIPEGYSVSREKKERFSLILESASTNQTSMYLCATCSPGTGSSEAFFGQGTRLTVV.